This paragraph covers one TCR beta chain sequence. The sample originates from a study of control samples from healthy donors and cancer patients. The data were produced by immunoSEQ multiplex PCR, yet TCRdb's version contains in-frame clones alone and is incomplete. The table lists 100,000 or so clones, roughly 85% of them singletons. The CDR3 spans 17 residues. Trimming removed 1 base from V and 4 bases from J; junction bases left unmatched: 10. Per the germline V gene, CDR1 is SGHVS and CDR2 is FNYEAQ. The V gene is TRBV7-6, the J gene TRBJ2-5; 9 positions match TRBD2. The source of this sequence is a woman in her forties or fifties in good health. Input material: blood. Here the CDR3 reads CASSLGSGGGAGETQYF. The DNA for the CDR3 is TGTGCCAGCAGCTTAGGCAGCGGCGGGGGGGCAGGAGAGACCCAGTACTTC.